Below are 10 T cell receptor beta chains sequenced from a single sample in a study of blood T cell repertoires in COVID-19. Repertoires were generated with immunoSEQ multiplex PCR, while TCRdb's copy carries only in-frame clones and drops some. This repertoire shows under 200,000 clones, roughly nine tenths found once; its top ten account for under 30%. Sequences were obtained from PBMCs or T cells enriched from blood (not recorded which). The source of these receptors is a woman between 35 and 50 years old in a cohort exposed to, infected with or recovered from COVID-19 (not recorded which).

This chain joins TRBV11-3 and TRBJ2-3; 11 bases match TRBD2. V lost 4 bases and J lost 3; bases outside the gene matches: 3. The CDR3 contains 15 residues. CDR1 and CDR2 from the germline V gene are SGHNT and YENEEA. CDR3 bases: TGTGCCAGCAGCTCCACTAGCGGGAGTACAGATACGCAGTATTTT. Its translation is CASSSTSGSTDTQYF.

The chain is built from TRBV3-1 (or the pseudogene TRBV3-2) and TRBJ2-2, with 14 positions matching TRBD2. This CDR3 comprises 19 residues. V lost 4 bases and J lost 3; bases outside the gene matches: 10. CDR1 and CDR2 (germline): LGHDT, YNNKEL (reference sequence). For the CDR3, the DNA is TGTGCCAGCAGCCGCCGACTAGCGGGGGGGCGTATGGACACCGGGGAGCTGTTTTTT. It is translated as CASSRRLAGGRMDTGELFF.

With respect to this clone: Other DNA sequences of this sample code for an identical CDR3. The chain combines TRBV5-6 with TRBJ2-5; 8 bases are shared with TRBD2. This CDR3 is 13 amino acids long. J gave up 2 bases and V 4 bases, and 1 base lay outside the gene matches. Germline-derived CDR1 and CDR2 are SGHDT and YYEEEE. The CDR3 DNA reads TGTGCCAGCAGCAGCGGGGGTCAAGAGACCCAGTACTTC. Protein product: CASSSGGQETQYF.

The chain recombines TRBV10-1 with TRBJ1-1; possible D gene TRBD1, 5 bases. The V and J ends lost 6 bases and 1 base respectively, with 12 bases between them. Germline values: CDR1 WNHNN, CDR2 SYGVQD (reference sequence). The CDR3 has 14 residues. CDR3 nucleotides: TGCGCCAGCAGCACCAAAACAGGGAACACTGAAGCTTTCTTT. Translating it yields CASSTKTGNTEAFF.

V gene TRBV6-1 combines with J gene TRBJ1-5; no clear D gene. The CDR3 is 11 residues long. V was pared by 0 bases and J by 11 bases, with 5 bases between. The germline V gene has CDR1 MNHNS and CDR2 SASEGT. CDR3 sequence (DNA): TGTGCCAGCAGTGAAGCGTCAGCCCAGCATTTT. Translated, it gives CASSEASAQHF.

The V call is TRBV9, the J call TRBJ2-1, with D perhaps TRBD2 (6 bases). Germline loops: CDR1 SGDLS, CDR2 YYNGEE. The CDR3 is made up of 13 amino acids. V lost 5 bases and J 13 bases, leaving 19 bases between the germline ends. CDR3 sequence reads: CASRPRTNHLQFF. The CDR3 region has the DNA TGTGCCAGCAGGCCTCGGACTAACCACCTCCAGTTCTTC.

The CDR3 here is CASSGLAAQETQYF. In nucleotides, the CDR3 is TGTGCCAGCAGTGGATTAGCGGCCCAAGAGACCCAGTACTTC. This chain links TRBV2 with TRBJ2-5; TRBD2 might be the D (6 bases). V was trimmed by 4 bases and J by 1 base, leaving 10 bases between them. This CDR3 contains 14 residues. Germline V lookup: CDR1 SNHLY, CDR2 FYNNEI.

The genes are TRBV15 and TRBJ2-2; TRBD1 might be the D (6 bases). CDR3 length: 14 residues. V lost 9 bases and J lost 1, with 12 bases in between. The germline V gene has CDR1 LNHNV and CDR2 YYDKDF (reference sequence). In DNA, the CDR3 is TGTGCCACTACCCGGACAGAGAACACCGGGGAGCTGTTTTTT. It codes for CATTRTENTGELFF.

The chain employs TRBV27 and TRBJ1-2; TRBD1 aligns across 9 bases. The CDR3 length is 16 residues. V gave up 0 bases and J gave up 3 bases; unmatched junction bases: 5. Germline V gene sequence: CDR1 MNHEY, CDR2 SMNVEV (reference sequence). CDR3 sequence reads: CASSLSGQGFDYGYTF. As DNA, the CDR3 is TGTGCCAGCAGTTTATCCGGACAGGGGTTCGACTATGGCTACACCTTC.

The genes are TRBV7-2 and TRBJ1-2, with unresolved D. The germline V and J ends were trimmed by 1 base and 0 bases, with 6 bases remaining between them. The CDR3 length is 14 residues. Germline V lookup: CDR1 SGHTA, CDR2 FQGNSA. The chain's CDR3 is CASSLGHTNYGYTF. CDR3 bases: TGTGCCAGCAGCTTAGGGCACACTAACTATGGCTACACCTTC. Supplemented by reference TRBV7-2 and TRBJ1-2, the full variable domain reads GAGVSQSPSNKVTEKGKDVELRCDPISGHTALYWYRQSLGQGLEFLIYFQGNSAPDKSGLPSDRFSAERTGGSVSTLTIQRTQQEDSAVYLCASSLGHTNYGYTFGSGTRLTVV.